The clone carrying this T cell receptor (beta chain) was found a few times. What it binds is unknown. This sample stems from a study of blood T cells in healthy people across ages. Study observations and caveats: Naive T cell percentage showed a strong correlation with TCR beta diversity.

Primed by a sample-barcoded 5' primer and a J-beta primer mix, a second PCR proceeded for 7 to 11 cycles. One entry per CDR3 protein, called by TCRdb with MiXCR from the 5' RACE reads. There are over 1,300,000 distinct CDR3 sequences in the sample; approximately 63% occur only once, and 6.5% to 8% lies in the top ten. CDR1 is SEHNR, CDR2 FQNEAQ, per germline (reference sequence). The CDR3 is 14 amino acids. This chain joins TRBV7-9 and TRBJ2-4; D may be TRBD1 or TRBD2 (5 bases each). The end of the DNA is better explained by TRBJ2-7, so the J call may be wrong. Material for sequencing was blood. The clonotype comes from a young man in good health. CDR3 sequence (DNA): TGTGCCAGCAGCACCCTAGTCGGGACCCGCGAGCAGTACTTC. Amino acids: CASSTLVGTREQYF.